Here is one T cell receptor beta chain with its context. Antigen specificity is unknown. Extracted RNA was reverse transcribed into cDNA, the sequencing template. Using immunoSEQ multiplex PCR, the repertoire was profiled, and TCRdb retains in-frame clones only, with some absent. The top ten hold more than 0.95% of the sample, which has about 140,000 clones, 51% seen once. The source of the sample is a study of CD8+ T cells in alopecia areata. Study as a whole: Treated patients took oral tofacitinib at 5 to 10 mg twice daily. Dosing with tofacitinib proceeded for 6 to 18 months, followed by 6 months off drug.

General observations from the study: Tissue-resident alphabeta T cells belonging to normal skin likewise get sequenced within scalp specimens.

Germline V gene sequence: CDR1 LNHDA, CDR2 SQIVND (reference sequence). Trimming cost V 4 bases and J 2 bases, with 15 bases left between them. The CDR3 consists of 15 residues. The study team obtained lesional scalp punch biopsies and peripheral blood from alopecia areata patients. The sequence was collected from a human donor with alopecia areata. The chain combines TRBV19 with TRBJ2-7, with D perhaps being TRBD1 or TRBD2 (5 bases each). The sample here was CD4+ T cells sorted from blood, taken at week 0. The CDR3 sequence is CASSRQLASTYEQYF. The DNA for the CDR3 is TGTGCCAGTAGTAGACAGTTAGCGTCGACCTACGAGCAGTACTTC.